Listed below are T cell receptor beta chains from one sample, sequenced in a study of Ad26.COV2.S vaccination and SARS-CoV-2 variants. Sequencing was performed with immunoSEQ multiplex PCR; in TCRdb, only in-frame clones are kept and a portion is missing. This sample has just under 250,000 clones, with over 75% found just once. The source material was peripheral blood, sampled in a trial of Ad26.COV2.S vaccine versus placebo. The source is a person between 18 and 65 years old who received the Ad26.COV2.S COVID-19 vaccine or a placebo. The CDR3 runs from the conserved cysteine through the conserved F or W. The order of the fields is clone size, V gene, D gene, J gene, CDR3 protein, CDR3 DNA. A D gene is named only where the DNA matches it firmly. Not all rows give a size; the values are once, few, many and, for expanded clones, a class.

size: NA
V: TRBV18
D: NA
J: TRBJ1-5
CDR3: CASSPGQVDQPQHF
DNA: TGTGCCAGCTCACCAGGCCAGGTCGATCAGCCCCAGCATTTT

size: NA
V: TRBV7-2
D: NA
J: TRBJ2-2
CDR3: CASSRGRGRHGELFF
DNA: TGTGCCAGCAGTAGAGGGCGGGGGCGACACGGGGAGCTGTTTTTT

size: NA
V: TRBV27
D: TRBD2
J: TRBJ2-2
CDR3: CASSLERGGTGELFF
DNA: TGTGCCAGCAGTTTAGAGCGGGGGGGAACCGGGGAGCTGTTTTTT

size: NA
V: TRBV7-2
D: NA
J: TRBJ2-1
CDR3: CASSLVGPGHEQFF
DNA: TGTGCCAGCAGCTTAGTTGGCCCTGGGCATGAGCAGTTCTTC

size: NA
V: TRBV7-8
D: NA
J: TRBJ1-5
CDR3: CASSNSGQPQHF
DNA: TGTGCCAGCAGCAACAGTGGGCAGCCCCAGCATTTT

size: NA
V: TRBV5-1
D: TRBD1
J: TRBJ1-2
CDR3: CASSLTGEGYTF
DNA: TGCGCCAGCAGCTTGACAGGGGAAGGCTACACCTTC

size: NA
V: TRBV6-2/TRBV6-3
D: NA
J: TRBJ2-1
CDR3: CASSDERQTRGSEQFF
DNA: TGTGCCAGCAGTGACGAACGACAGACCAGAGGGAGTGAGCAGTTCTTC

size: few
V: TRBV6-4
D: NA
J: TRBJ1-1
CDR3: CASRDSDRNTEAFF
DNA: TGTGCCAGCAGAGACAGTGATCGGAACACTGAAGCTTTCTTT

size: NA
V: TRBV3-1/TRBV3-2
D: NA
J: TRBJ1-1
CDR3: CASSQEPRGTFF
DNA: TGTGCCAGCAGCCAAGAGCCCAGGGGAACTTTCTTT

size: NA
V: TRBV21-1
D: NA
J: TRBJ2-7
CDR3: CASSKGVETAGNSYEQYF
DNA: TGTGCCAGCAGCAAAGGTGTGGAGACAGCGGGGAACTCCTACGAGCAGTACTTC

size: NA
V: TRBV28
D: NA
J: TRBJ2-2
CDR3: CASSPLPSGELFF
DNA: TGTGCCAGCAGCCCCCTCCCGAGTGGGGAGCTGTTTTTT

size: NA
V: TRBV6-4
D: TRBD2
J: TRBJ2-1
CDR3: CASSPETSGSHEQFF
DNA: TGTGCCAGCAGCCCAGAGACTAGCGGGAGTCATGAGCAGTTCTTC

size: NA
V: TRBV30
D: TRBD2
J: TRBJ2-2
CDR3: CAWSDRRTSGNTGELFF
DNA: TGTGCCTGGAGTGACAGGAGGACTAGCGGGAACACCGGGGAGCTGTTTTTT

size: NA
V: TRBV19
D: NA
J: TRBJ2-6
CDR3: CASATQGGTALGANVLTF
DNA: TGTGCCAGTGCTACACAGGGCGGTACGGCGTTGGGGGCCAACGTCCTGACTTTC

size: NA
V: TRBV5-1
D: NA
J: TRBJ1-3
CDR3: CASRPGVASSGNTIYF
DNA: TGCGCCAGCAGACCCGGGGTAGCCAGCTCTGGAAACACCATATATTTT

size: NA
V: TRBV25-1
D: NA
J: TRBJ1-1
CDR3: CASSAYQGEAFF
DNA: TGTGCCAGCAGTGCTTACCAGGGTGAAGCTTTCTTT

size: NA
V: TRBV7-2
D: NA
J: TRBJ1-2
CDR3: CASSVTTAPNYGYTF
DNA: TGTGCCAGCAGCGTAACGACAGCCCCTAACTATGGCTACACCTTC

size: NA
V: TRBV29-1
D: NA
J: TRBJ2-5
CDR3: CSSKAGLSETQYF
DNA: TGCAGCTCGAAGGCGGGACTTTCAGAGACCCAGTACTTC

size: NA
V: TRBV7-9
D: NA
J: TRBJ2-2
CDR3: CASSLVLGNTGELFF
DNA: TGTGCCAGCAGCTTAGTACTCGGAAACACCGGGGAGCTGTTTTTT

size: NA
V: TRBV5-5
D: NA
J: TRBJ2-1
CDR3: CASSDPSAEQFF
DNA: TGTGCCAGCAGCGACCCTAGCGCCGAGCAGTTCTTC

size: few
V: TRBV7-9
D: NA
J: TRBJ1-1
CDR3: CASSYSLNTEAFF
DNA: TGTGCCAGCAGCTACAGTTTGAACACTGAAGCTTTCTTT

size: NA
V: TRBV11-2
D: NA
J: TRBJ2-5
CDR3: CASSLWTGKRGQETQYF
DNA: TGTGCCAGCAGCTTGTGGACAGGGAAGCGGGGGCAAGAGACCCAGTACTTC

size: NA
V: TRBV18
D: NA
J: TRBJ1-6
CDR3: CASSPVQTLSSYNSPLHF
DNA: TGTGCCAGCTCACCGGTCCAAACTCTTAGCTCCTATAATTCACCCCTCCACTTT

size: NA
V: TRBV2
D: TRBD2
J: TRBJ2-2
CDR3: CASREAGIRTGELFF
DNA: TGTGCCAGCAGGGAAGCGGGAATAAGGACCGGGGAGCTGTTTTTT

size: NA
V: TRBV15
D: NA
J: TRBJ1-4
CDR3: CATSSPGGNEKLFF
DNA: TGTGCCACCAGCTCTCCTGGGGGTAATGAAAAACTGTTTTTT

size: NA
V: TRBV25-1
D: NA
J: TRBJ2-2
CDR3: CASSEGGQATGELFF
DNA: TGTGCCAGCAGTGAGGGAGGACAGGCCACCGGGGAGCTGTTTTTT

size: NA
V: TRBV12-3/TRBV12-4
D: NA
J: TRBJ1-4
CDR3: CASSLWQNEKLFF
DNA: TGTGCCAGCAGTTTATGGCAGAATGAAAAACTGTTTTTT

size: NA
V: TRBV2
D: TRBD1
J: TRBJ1-3
CDR3: CASGTVPGGNTIYF
DNA: TGTGCCAGCGGGACAGTCCCTGGAGGAAACACCATATATTTT

size: NA
V: TRBV29-1
D: TRBD2
J: TRBJ2-2
CDR3: CSVDSGYTGELFF
DNA: TGCAGCGTTGATAGCGGGTACACCGGGGAGCTGTTTTTT

size: NA
V: TRBV7-2
D: TRBD2
J: TRBJ2-1
CDR3: CASSLGGAGGASNEQFF
DNA: TGTGCCAGCAGCTTAGGAGGCGCGGGAGGCGCAAGCAATGAGCAGTTCTTC

size: NA
V: TRBV10-3
D: TRBD2
J: TRBJ2-7
CDR3: CAISESSTSGSRGQYF
DNA: TGTGCCATCAGTGAGTCGAGCACTAGCGGGAGTCGCGGGCAGTACTTC

size: NA
V: TRBV4-1
D: TRBD1
J: TRBJ1-4
CDR3: CASSQEGNGPGQPFNEKLFF
DNA: TGCGCCAGCAGCCAAGAAGGTAACGGCCCGGGACAGCCATTTAATGAAAAACTGTTTTTT

size: NA
V: TRBV27
D: TRBD2
J: TRBJ2-2
CDR3: CASSLAGVNTGELFF
DNA: TGTGCCAGCAGTTTGGCGGGGGTGAACACCGGGGAGCTGTTTTTT

size: once
V: TRBV6-5
D: NA
J: TRBJ1-2
CDR3: CASSHPEGGYTF
DNA: TGTGCCAGCAGTCACCCCGAGGGGGGCTACACCTTC

size: NA
V: TRBV28
D: NA
J: TRBJ2-1
CDR3: CASSFRTMPKRQFF
DNA: TGTGCCAGCAGTTTCCGGACTATGCCTAAGCGGCAGTTCTTC

size: NA
V: TRBV9
D: NA
J: TRBJ2-2
CDR3: CASSDRPTGELFF
DNA: TGTGCCAGCAGTGACCGACCGACCGGGGAGCTGTTTTTT

size: once
V: TRBV6-6
D: NA
J: TRBJ2-5
CDR3: CALGEETQYF
DNA: TGTGCCCTAGGGGAAGAGACCCAGTACTTC

size: NA
V: TRBV27
D: NA
J: TRBJ2-3
CDR3: CASSLSSVGTDTQYF
DNA: TGTGCCAGCAGTTTGAGTAGCGTCGGCACAGATACGCAGTATTTT

size: NA
V: TRBV28
D: TRBD1
J: TRBJ2-7
CDR3: CASSLDRGYEQYF
DNA: TGTGCCAGCAGTTTGGACAGGGGGTACGAGCAGTACTTC

size: NA
V: TRBV7-2
D: NA
J: TRBJ1-5
CDR3: CASSSGNRAFRAQHF
DNA: TGTGCCAGCAGCTCGGGGAACCGGGCCTTTCGGGCCCAGCATTTT

size: NA
V: TRBV15
D: TRBD2
J: TRBJ2-5
CDR3: CATSRDRGGGGQETQYF
DNA: TGTGCCACCAGCAGAGATCGGGGCGGGGGTGGCCAAGAGACCCAGTACTTC

size: NA
V: TRBV25-1
D: NA
J: TRBJ1-6
CDR3: CASSERRMSYNSPLHF
DNA: TGTGCCAGCAGTGAACGGAGGATGTCCTATAATTCACCCCTCCACTTT